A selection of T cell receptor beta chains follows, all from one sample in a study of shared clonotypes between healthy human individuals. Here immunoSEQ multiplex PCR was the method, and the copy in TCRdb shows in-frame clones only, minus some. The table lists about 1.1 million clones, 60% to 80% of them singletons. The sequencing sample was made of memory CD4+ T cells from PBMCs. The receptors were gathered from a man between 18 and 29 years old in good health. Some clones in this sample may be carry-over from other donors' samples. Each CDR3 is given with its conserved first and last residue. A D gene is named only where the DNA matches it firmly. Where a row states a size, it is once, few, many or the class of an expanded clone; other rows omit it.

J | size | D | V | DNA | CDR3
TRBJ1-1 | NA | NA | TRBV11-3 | TGTGCCAGCAGCCTAGATACTAACACTGAAGCTTTCTTT | CASSLDTNTEAFF
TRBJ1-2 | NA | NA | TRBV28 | TGTGCCAGCACCAAGACCGGGATTTATGGCTACACCTTC | CASTKTGIYGYTF
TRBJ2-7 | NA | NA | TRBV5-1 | TGCGCCAGCAGCTTAAGTGGGGTCAAATTTTACGAGCAGTACTTC | CASSLSGVKFYEQYF
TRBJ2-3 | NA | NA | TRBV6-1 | TGTGCCAGCAGTGGGGCGGGTGGGGCTTCAGATACGCAGTATTTT | CASSGAGGASDTQYF
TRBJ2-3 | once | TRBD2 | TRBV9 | TGTGCCAGCAGCAAACGGAGACTAGCGAACACAGATACGCAGTATTTT | CASSKRRLANTDTQYF
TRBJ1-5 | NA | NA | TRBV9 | TGTGCCAGCAGCGTAGCTGAGGGCCAGCCCCAGCATTTT | CASSVAEGQPQHF
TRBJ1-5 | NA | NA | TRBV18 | TGTGCCAGCTCACCACGTCCAGCAGATAGCAATCAGCCCCAGCATTTT | CASSPRPADSNQPQHF
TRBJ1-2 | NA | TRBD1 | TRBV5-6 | TGTGCCAGCAGCTTGGGAGGGGGACAGGCATTGGGCTACACCTTC | CASSLGGGQALGYTF
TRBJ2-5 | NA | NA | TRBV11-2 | TGTGCCAGCAGCTCTGAACAAGAGACCCAGTACTTC | CASSSEQETQYF
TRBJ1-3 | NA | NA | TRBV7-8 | TGTGCCAGCAGCCCAGACAGGACCGATCTTTCTGGAAACACCATATATTTT | CASSPDRTDLSGNTIYF
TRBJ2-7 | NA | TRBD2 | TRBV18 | TGTGCCAGCTCACCGCTCCAACTAGCGGGAGGGGCGGGGGAGCAGTACTTC | CASSPLQLAGGAGEQYF
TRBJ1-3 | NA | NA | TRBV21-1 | TGTGCCAGCAGCAAAGTGAGCTCTGGAAACACCATATATTTT | CASSKVSSGNTIYF
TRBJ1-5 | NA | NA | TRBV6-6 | TGTGCCAGCACCAACGAGGGTTTTGTTGGCAATCAGCCCCAGCATTTT | CASTNEGFVGNQPQHF